The entry that follows covers one T cell receptor beta chain sequence. What it binds is unknown. This sample is part of a study of shared clonotypes between healthy human individuals. Study-wide results and caveats: Several donors showed sharing of around 5% of naive CD4 clonotypes.

The CDR3 contains 14 residues. Between the trimmed V and J ends, which lost 3 bases and 6 bases, there was a span of 14 bases. Germline V gene sequence: CDR1 SNHLY, CDR2 FYNNEI. Here immunoSEQ multiplex PCR was the method, and the copy in TCRdb shows in-frame clones only, minus some. The table includes about 2.5 million clones, 85% to 95% detected once. Sequencing input: naive CD4+ T cells from PBMCs. The sample's subset: CD45RA+ positively selected. The sequence derives from a man younger than 35 in good health. Some clones in this sample may be carry-over from other donors' samples. V gene TRBV2 combines with J gene TRBJ1-2; TRBD1 might be the D (5 bases). The CDR3 region is CASSEQGSRDGYTF. CDR3 coding DNA: TGTGCCAGCAGTGAGCAGGGATCCCGAGATGGCTACACCTTC.